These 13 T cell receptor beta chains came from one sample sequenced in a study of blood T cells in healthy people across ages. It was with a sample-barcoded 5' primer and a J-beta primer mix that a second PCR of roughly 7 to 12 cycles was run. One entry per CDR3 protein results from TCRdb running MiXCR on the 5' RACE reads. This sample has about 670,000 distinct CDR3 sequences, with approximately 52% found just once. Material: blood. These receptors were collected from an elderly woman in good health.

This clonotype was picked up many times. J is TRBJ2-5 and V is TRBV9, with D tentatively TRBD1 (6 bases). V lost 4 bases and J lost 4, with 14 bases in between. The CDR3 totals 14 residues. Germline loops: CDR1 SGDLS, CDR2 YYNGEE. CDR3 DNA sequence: TGTGCCAGCAGCAGTACAGGGCTGGTAGAGACCCAGTACTTC. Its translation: CASSSTGLVETQYF.

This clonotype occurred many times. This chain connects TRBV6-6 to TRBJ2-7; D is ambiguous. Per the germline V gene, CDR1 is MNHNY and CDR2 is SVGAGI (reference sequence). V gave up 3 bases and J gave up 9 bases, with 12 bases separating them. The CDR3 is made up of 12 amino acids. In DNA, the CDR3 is TGTGCCAGCAGTTATGTAACCTCTAGGCAGTACTTC. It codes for CASSYVTSRQYF.

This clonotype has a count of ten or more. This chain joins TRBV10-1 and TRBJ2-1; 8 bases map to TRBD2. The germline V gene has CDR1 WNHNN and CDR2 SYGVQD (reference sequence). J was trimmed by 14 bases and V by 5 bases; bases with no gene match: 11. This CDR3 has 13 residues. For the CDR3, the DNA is TGCGCCAGCAGTCAAACGGGGGGGCCGCCTGAGTTCTTC. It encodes CASSQTGGPPEFF.

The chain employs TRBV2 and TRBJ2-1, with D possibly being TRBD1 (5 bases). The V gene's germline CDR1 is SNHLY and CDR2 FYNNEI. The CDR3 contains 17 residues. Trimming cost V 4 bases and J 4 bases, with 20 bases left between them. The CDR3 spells CASSVRGTPKGYNEQFF. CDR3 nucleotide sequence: TGTGCCAGCAGTGTTAGGGGAACTCCAAAGGGTTACAATGAGCAGTTCTTC.

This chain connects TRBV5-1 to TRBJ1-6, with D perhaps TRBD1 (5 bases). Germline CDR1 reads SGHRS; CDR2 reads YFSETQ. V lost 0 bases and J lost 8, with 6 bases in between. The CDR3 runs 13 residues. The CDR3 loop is CASSLVGDSPLHF. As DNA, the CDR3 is TGCGCCAGCAGCTTGGTGGGGGATTCACCCCTCCACTTT.

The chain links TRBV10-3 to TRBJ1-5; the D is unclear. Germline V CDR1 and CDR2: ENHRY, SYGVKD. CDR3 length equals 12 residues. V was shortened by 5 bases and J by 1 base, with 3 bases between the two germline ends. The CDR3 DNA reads TGTGCCATCAGTCCCAGCAATCAGCCCCAGCATTTT. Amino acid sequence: CAISPSNQPQHF.

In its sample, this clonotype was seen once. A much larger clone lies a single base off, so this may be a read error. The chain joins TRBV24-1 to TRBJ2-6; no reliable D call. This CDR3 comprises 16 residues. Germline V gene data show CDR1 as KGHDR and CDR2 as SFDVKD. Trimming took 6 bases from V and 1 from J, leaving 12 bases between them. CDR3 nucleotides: TGTGCCACCAGTAATGATTCCCCGTCTGGGGCCAACGTCCTGACTTTC. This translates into CATSNDSPSGANVLTF.

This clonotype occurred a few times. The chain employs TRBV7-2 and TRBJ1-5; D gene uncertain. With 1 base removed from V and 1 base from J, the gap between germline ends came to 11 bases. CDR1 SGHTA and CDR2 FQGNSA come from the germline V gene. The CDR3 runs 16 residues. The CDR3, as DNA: TGTGCCAGCAGCTTAGGGTCAGCTTCAAGCAATCAGCCCCAGCATTTT. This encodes CASSLGSASSNQPQHF.

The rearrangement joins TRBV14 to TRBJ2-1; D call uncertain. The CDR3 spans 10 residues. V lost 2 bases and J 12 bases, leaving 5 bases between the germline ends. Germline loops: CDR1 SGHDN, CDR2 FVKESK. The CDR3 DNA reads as TGTGCCAGCAGCCAATTGGTGCAGTTCTTC. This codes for CASSQLVQFF.

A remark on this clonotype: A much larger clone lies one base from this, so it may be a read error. The CDR3: CTSSSGPSYEQYF. The CDR3 region has the DNA TGTACCAGCAGTTCCGGCCCCAGCTACGAGCAGTACTTC. V and J are TRBV12-3 or TRBV12-4 and TRBJ2-7; D not certain. The CDR3 spans 13 residues.

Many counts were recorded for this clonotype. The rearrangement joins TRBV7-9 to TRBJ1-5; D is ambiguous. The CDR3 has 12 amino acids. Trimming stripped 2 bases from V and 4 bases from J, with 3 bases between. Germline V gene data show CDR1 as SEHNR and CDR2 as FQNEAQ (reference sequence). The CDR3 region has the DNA TGTGCCAGCAGCTTAACAAATCAGCCCCAGCATTTT. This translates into CASSLTNQPQHF.

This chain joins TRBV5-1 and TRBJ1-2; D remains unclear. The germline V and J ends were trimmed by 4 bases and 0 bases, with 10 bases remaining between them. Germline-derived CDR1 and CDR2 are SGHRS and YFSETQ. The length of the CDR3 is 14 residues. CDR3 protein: CASSATEANYGYTF. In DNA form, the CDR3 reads TGCGCCAGCAGCGCGACTGAAGCTAACTATGGCTACACCTTC. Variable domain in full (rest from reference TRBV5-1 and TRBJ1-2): KAGVTQTPRYLIKTRGQQVTLSCSPISGHRSVSWYQQTPGQGLQFLFEYFSETQRNKGNFPGRFSGRQFSNSRSEMNVSTLELGDSALYLCASSATEANYGYTFGSGTRLTVV.

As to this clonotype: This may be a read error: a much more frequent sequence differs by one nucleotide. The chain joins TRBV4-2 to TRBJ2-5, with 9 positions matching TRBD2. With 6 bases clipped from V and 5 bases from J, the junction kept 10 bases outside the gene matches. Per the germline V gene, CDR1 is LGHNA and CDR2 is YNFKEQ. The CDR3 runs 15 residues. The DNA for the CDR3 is TGTGCCAGCAGACAACCAGCGGGGGGTTCGGAGACCCAGTACTTC. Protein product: CASRQPAGGSETQYF.